The entry below gives a single T cell receptor beta chain sequence along with its context. Its antigen is not identified. Trimming took 0 bases from V and 12 from J, leaving 11 bases between them. The germline gives CDR1 GTSNPN, CDR2 SVGIG (reference sequence). CDR3 length equals 11 residues. Donors were healthy Caucasian individuals from Russia aged roughly 6 to 100. This record comes from a study of blood T cells in healthy people across ages. Notes on the study in general: Long-lived and aged donors differed, with more naive CD4+ cells and higher diversity in the long-lived. With age, beta diversity per million T cells declined roughly linearly, significantly by about 40.

A second about 7 to 12 cycle PCR used barcoded and J-beta primers. TCRdb passed the 5' RACE reads through MiXCR, listing each CDR3 protein once. This sample has some 1.5 million distinct CDR3 sequences, with around 40% found just once. The TCR sequence derives from a woman aged 18-35 years in good health. J is TRBJ1-2 and V is TRBV30, with a possible D match to TRBD1 (5 bases). The sequenced sample was blood. CDR3 sequence: CAWSVGGGHTF. The DNA for the CDR3 is TGTGCCTGGAGTGTCGGGGGAGGCCACACCTTC.